Sequencing of this TCR beta chain was carried out in a study of blood T cell repertoires in COVID-19. Across the whole study: PBMCs, B-cell-depleted T cells, or T cells were the source of the cDNA or gDNA that made up the material.

Per the study methods: It was from reference gene primer amplification that nucleated cell counts were estimated. Sequencing used immunoSEQ multiplex PCR; TCRdb keeps in-frame clones, though not all of them. The DNA gave D and trimming, while V, J and clone size come from that table. The data show around 480,000 clones, roughly 87% seen once. Allocation to cohorts depended on clinical history reported by the participants. Sequences were obtained from PBMCs or T cells enriched from blood (not recorded which). The sequence was obtained from a woman younger than 30 who had recovered from COVID-19.

The CDR3 DNA sequence: TGTGCCAGCTCAGGGGAGAAGACCGGGGAGCTGTTTTTT. It translates to CASSGEKTGELFF. The chain couples TRBV11-3 to TRBJ2-2, with D possibly matching TRBD1 (6 bases). This CDR3 comprises 13 residues. Germline loops: CDR1 SGHNT, CDR2 YENEEA. Deletions cut 8 bases from V and 5 bases from J, with 12 bases between.